One and the same sample provided the 21 T cell receptor beta chains below, sequenced in a study of regulatory T cells in long-lasting Graves disease. Time point defined: persistent/refractory GD, antithyroid drugs over 5 years with positive TRAb. From PBMCs, RNA was extracted and then used to make the TCR library. Library construction for TCR beta used iRepertoire HTBI primers and Arm-PCR of CDR3 regions. TCRdb itself ran the multiplex PCR reads through MiXCR, one entry per CDR3 protein. The repertoire includes fewer than 450,000 distinct CDR3 sequences, 20% to 25% of them detected once, and around 21% sits in the top ten. Sample: peripheral blood mononuclear cells (PBMCs), taken when the disease was refractory, from a patient treated with antithyroid drugs. The receptor source for this set is a female donor with Graves disease.

The V and J genes are TRBV11-2 and TRBJ2-3; 12 nucleotides align to TRBD2. Germline trimming cut 4 bases from V and 0 bases from J; bases unmatched to any gene: 2. The CDR3 is 16 amino acids. Germline CDR1 and CDR2: SGHAT and FQNNGV. The CDR3 region has the DNA TGTGCCAGCAGCTACGGGACTAGCGGGAGCACAGATACGCAGTATTTT. This gives the protein CASSYGTSGSTDTQYF.

This clonotype was counted ten times or more. The rearrangement joins TRBV10-1 to TRBJ1-4; D possibly corresponds to TRBD1 (5 bases). With 5 bases removed from V and 2 bases from J, the gap between germline ends came to 6 bases. Per the germline V gene, CDR1 is WNHNN and CDR2 is SYGVQD (reference sequence). The CDR3 spans 13 residues. This CDR3 reads CASSRGTNEKLFF. CDR3 DNA sequence: TGCGCCAGCAGTCGGGGGACTAATGAAAAACTGTTTTTT.

The rearrangement uses TRBV15 and TRBJ2-2; D possibly corresponds to TRBD2 (5 bases). Germline values: CDR1 LNHNV, CDR2 YYDKDF (reference sequence). V lost 0 bases and J 7 bases, leaving 9 bases between the germline ends. This CDR3 comprises 14 residues. CDR3 DNA sequence: TGTGCCACCAGCAGAGACATCGGGGACGGGGAGCTGTTTTTT. The encoded protein is CATSRDIGDGELFF.

This clonotype was found many times. The chain has TRBV28 and TRBJ2-7; 7 bases match TRBD2. CDR3 length: 12 residues. CDR1 and CDR2 (germline): MDHEN, SYDVKM. The V and J ends lost 7 bases and 2 bases, in that order; junction bases with no gene match: 2. Here the CDR3 DNA reads TGTGCCAGCATTGCGGGAGCCTACGAGCAGTACTTC. Translation gives CASIAGAYEQYF.

This clonotype was seen at least ten times. This chain joins TRBV7-2 and TRBJ2-7; perhaps TRBD2 as D (6 bases). The CDR3 consists of 15 residues. The germline V and J ends were trimmed by 4 bases and 5 bases, with 18 bases remaining between them. CDR1 is SGHTA and CDR2 is FQGNSA in the germline V gene. The CDR3 protein is CASSSQTGVKDEQYF. The CDR3 nucleotides read TGTGCCAGCAGCTCACAGACGGGGGTCAAGGACGAGCAGTACTTC.

There are many counts of this clonotype. The chain is built from TRBV6-1 and TRBJ1-6; D unclear. V lost 6 bases, J lost 2 bases, and 14 bases lay in between. Per the germline V gene, CDR1 is MNHNS and CDR2 is SASEGT. The CDR3 covers 16 residues. DNA of the CDR3: TGTGCCAGCAGCATATCCCGAATCACCTATAATTCACCCCTCCACTTT. This codes for CASSISRITYNSPLHF.

Ten or more counts support this clonotype. The CDR3 region is CASRLQGSGEKLFF. CDR3 nucleotide sequence: TGTGCCAGCAGACTACAGGGCTCCGGCGAAAAACTGTTTTTT. The chain employs TRBV6-1 and TRBJ1-4, with a weak D call TRBD1 (6 bases). The germline CDR1 and CDR2 sequences are MNHNS and SASEGT. The length of the CDR3 is 14 residues. V gave up 6 bases and J gave up 8 bases, with 16 bases separating them.

This clonotype was detected a few times. The rearrangement uses TRBV27 and TRBJ2-2, with TRBD2 identical over 9 bases. Germline assignment: CDR1 MNHEY and CDR2 SMNVEV (reference sequence). J was trimmed by 0 bases and V by 1 base; bases with no gene match: 9. CDR3 length: 19 residues. The CDR3 sequence is CASSLYAGGPGANTGELFF. The CDR3 region has the DNA TGTGCCAGCAGTTTATATGCGGGAGGGCCAGGGGCGAACACCGGGGAGCTGTTTTTT.

About this clonotype itself: A junction end diverges from the germline sequence, so it may reflect a read error. This sequence joins TRBV28 and TRBJ1-2; 9 bases are a match to TRBD1. The CDR3 sequence is 14 residues long. The germline V gene has CDR1 MDHEN and CDR2 SYDVKM. The CDR3 loop reads CASSFPGQGTGHTF. For the CDR3, the DNA is TGTGCCAGCAGTTTCCCGGGACAGGGAACTGGCCACACCTTC.

This clonotype was seen a few times. The chain is built from TRBV5-5 and TRBJ2-7; 7 nucleotides align to TRBD2. The trim removed 0 bases at V and 0 bases at J, leaving 6 bases unmatched. The CDR3 runs 16 residues. CDR1 and CDR2 (germline): SGHKS, YYEKEE (reference sequence). CDR3 sequence (DNA): TGTGCCAGCAGCTTGGGGCTAGCGGACTTCTCCTACGAGCAGTACTTC. It translates to CASSLGLADFSYEQYF.

This clonotype appeared many times. This chain links TRBV5-5 with TRBJ1-4; D unclear. The CDR3 runs to 13 residues. V dropped 5 bases and J dropped 8 bases, with 13 bases sitting between them. CDR1 is SGHKS and CDR2 is YYEKEE in the germline V gene (reference sequence). This CDR3 reads CASRDRPGEKLFF. The CDR3 bases are TGTGCCAGCAGGGACCGTCCGGGGGAAAAACTGTTTTTT. Using reference TRBV5-5 and TRBJ1-4 for the parts outside the CDR3, the full variable domain is DAGVTQSPTHLIKTRGQQVTLRCSPISGHKSVSWYQQVLGQGPQFIFQYYEKEERGRGNFPDRFSARQFPNYSSELNVNALLLGDSALYLCASRDRPGEKLFFGSGTQLSVL.

The gene calls are TRBV7-9 and TRBJ2-5, with D hard to call. The CDR3 runs to 13 residues. Germline V gives CDR1 SEHNR, CDR2 FQNEAQ (reference sequence). Trimming left V 0 bases short and J 7 bases short, with 9 bases between. This CDR3 is CASSLASSPTQYF. In nucleotides, the CDR3 is TGTGCCAGCAGCTTAGCTAGTAGCCCGACCCAGTACTTC.

The chain has TRBV4-1 and TRBJ1-2; D unclear. The CDR3 has 14 amino acids. Germline V gene sequence: CDR1 MGHRA, CDR2 YSYEKL. The V gene lost 2 bases and the J gene lost 4 bases, with 11 bases spanning the gap. Here the CDR3 reads CASSQNPRTYGYTF. As DNA, the CDR3 is TGCGCCAGCAGCCAAAACCCCAGGACCTATGGCTACACCTTC.

This clonotype was counted many times. The V and J genes are TRBV2 and TRBJ1-1; 10 positions match TRBD1. V was clipped by 4 bases and J by 7 bases; unmatched bases: 3. CDR1 SNHLY and CDR2 FYNNEI come from the germline V gene. This CDR3 region has 13 residues. This chain's CDR3 is CASSAGTGVEAFF. The CDR3 DNA sequence: TGTGCCAGCAGTGCGGGGACAGGGGTTGAAGCTTTCTTT.

This clonotype appeared many times. J is TRBJ2-7 and V is TRBV12-3 or TRBV12-4; 12 positions match TRBD1. With V trimmed by 5 bases and J by 5 bases, 1 base remained unmatched. CDR3 length: 13 residues. The CDR3 protein is CASSGTGGDEQYF. The DNA for the CDR3 is TGTGCCAGCAGTGGGACAGGGGGCGACGAGCAGTACTTC.

A note on this clonotype: A read error is possible here, since a much larger clone lies one base away. The chain recombines TRBV2 with TRBJ2-7; D is perhaps TRBD2 (5 bases). This CDR3 has 13 residues. Looked up from germline, CDR1 is SNHLY and CDR2 is FYNNEI. V was cut by 8 bases and J by 2 bases, with 13 bases left in between. In nucleotides, the CDR3 is TGTGCCAGCGGGCGGGCCTACCCCTACGAGCAGTACTTC. Translation gives CASGRAYPYEQYF. Full variable domain (outside the CDR3, taken from reference TRBV2 and TRBJ2-7): EPEVTQTPSHQVTQMGQEVILRCVPISNHLYFYWYRQILGQKVEFLVSFYNNEISEKSEIFDDQFSVERPDGSNFTLKIRSTKLEDSAMYFCASGRAYPYEQYFGPGTRLTVT.

This rearrangement joins TRBV7-9 to TRBJ1-2; TRBD1 matches at 8 bases. Unmatched junction bases numbered 7, after V lost 5 bases and J lost 2 bases. CDR3 size: 15 residues. Germline CDR1 and CDR2: SEHNR and FQNEAQ (reference sequence). CDR3 bases: TGTGCCAGCAGCCTAACGACAGGGGCGAACTATGGCTACACCTTC. Its translation is CASSLTTGANYGYTF.

The sample holds a few counts of this clonotype. This chain connects TRBV5-1 to TRBJ2-4; perhaps D is TRBD1 or TRBD2 (5 bases each). The CDR3 loop spans 14 amino acids. The germline V and J ends were trimmed by 0 bases and 7 bases, with 11 bases remaining between them. The V gene's germline CDR1 is SGHRS and CDR2 YFSETQ. CDR3: CASSLGAEGNIQYF. The CDR3 DNA reads as TGCGCCAGCAGCTTGGGGGCCGAGGGGAACATTCAGTACTTC.

This clonotype occurred a few times. This chain uses TRBV20-1 with TRBJ1-5; D might be TRBD1 (5 bases). Deletions cut 7 bases from V and 3 bases from J, with 13 bases between. Germline assignment: CDR1 DFQATT and CDR2 SNEGSKA (reference sequence). This CDR3 has 13 amino acids. In DNA form, the CDR3 reads TGCAGTGGCGTTGGAGGGGTCAATCAGCCCCAGCATTTT. Encoded protein: CSGVGGVNQPQHF.

This clonotype was detected only a few times. The rearrangement uses TRBV3-1 and TRBJ1-6, with a weak D call TRBD1 (6 bases). Per the germline V gene, CDR1 is LGHDT and CDR2 is YNNKEL (reference sequence). The V end was cut by 1 base, the J end by 7 bases, with 11 bases between. CDR3 length: 15 residues. The CDR3 region is CASSQAQGGNSPLHF. CDR3 nucleotides: TGTGCCAGCAGCCAAGCACAGGGTGGAAATTCACCCCTCCACTTT.

This clonotype occurred a few times. The genes are TRBV29-1 and TRBJ1-1; a possible D gene is TRBD1 (5 bases). The CDR3 is 13 amino acids. V lost 7 bases to trimming and J lost 0 bases, with 12 bases between them. The germline gives CDR1 SQVTM, CDR2 ANQGSEA. Written as DNA, the CDR3 is TGCAGCGCCCTTGGGGGGATGAACACTGAAGCTTTCTTT. Translated, it gives CSALGGMNTEAFF.